The T cell receptor beta chain under discussion was sequenced for a study of blood T cell repertoires in COVID-19. Study as a whole: T cells, B-cell-depleted T cells, or PBMCs supplied cDNA or gDNA.

This table comes from immunoSEQ multiplex PCR, and its TCRdb copy is limited to in-frame clones, with some not included. The table includes 250,000 to 400,000 clones, around 88% detected once. The sequencing sample was made of peripheral blood. This TCR derives from a woman aged 30 to 39 with COVID-19, enrolled during active disease.

The CDR3 DNA is TGTGCCAGCAGTTCCGGCGGGGGAAGCCACAATGAGCAGTTCTTC. As protein: CASSSGGGSHNEQFF. The genes are TRBV11-3 and TRBJ2-1; 7 nucleotides align to TRBD2. The CDR3 contains 15 residues. Germline V gene sequence: CDR1 SGHNT, CDR2 YENEEA. V gave up 6 bases and J gave up 5 bases; unmatched junction bases: 10. The full variable domain, its missing parts supplied by reference TRBV11-3 and TRBJ2-1, is EAGVVQSPRYKIIEKKQPVAFWCNPISGHNTLYWYLQNLGQGPELLIRYENEEAVDDSQLPKDRFSAERLKGVDSTLKIQPAELGDSAVYLCASSSGGGSHNEQFFGPGTRLTVL.